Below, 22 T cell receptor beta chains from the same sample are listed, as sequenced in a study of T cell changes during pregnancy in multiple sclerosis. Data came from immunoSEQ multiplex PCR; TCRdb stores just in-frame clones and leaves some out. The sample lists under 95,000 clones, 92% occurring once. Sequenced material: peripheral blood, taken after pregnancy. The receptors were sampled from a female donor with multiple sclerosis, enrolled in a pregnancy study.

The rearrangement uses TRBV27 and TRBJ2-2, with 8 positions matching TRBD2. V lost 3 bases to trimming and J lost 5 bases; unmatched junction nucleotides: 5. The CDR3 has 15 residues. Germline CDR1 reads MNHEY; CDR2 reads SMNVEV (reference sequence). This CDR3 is CASSFWASGTGELFF. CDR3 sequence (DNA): TGTGCCAGCAGTTTTTGGGCTAGCGGGACCGGGGAGCTGTTTTTT.

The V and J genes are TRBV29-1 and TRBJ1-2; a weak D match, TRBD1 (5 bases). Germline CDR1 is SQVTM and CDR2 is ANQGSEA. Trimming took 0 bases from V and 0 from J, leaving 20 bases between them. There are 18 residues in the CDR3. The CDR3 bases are TGCAGCGTTGAAGATCTGGGGGGAAACCTACAAACTAACTATGGCTACACCTTC. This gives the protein CSVEDLGGNLQTNYGYTF.

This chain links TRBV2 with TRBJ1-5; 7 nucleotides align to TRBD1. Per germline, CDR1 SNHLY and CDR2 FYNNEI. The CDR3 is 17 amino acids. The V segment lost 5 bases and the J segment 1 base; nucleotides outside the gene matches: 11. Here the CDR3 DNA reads TGTGCCAGCAGTTGGGACGCCTGGGACAGCAGCAATCAGCCCCAGCATTTT. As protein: CASSWDAWDSSNQPQHF.

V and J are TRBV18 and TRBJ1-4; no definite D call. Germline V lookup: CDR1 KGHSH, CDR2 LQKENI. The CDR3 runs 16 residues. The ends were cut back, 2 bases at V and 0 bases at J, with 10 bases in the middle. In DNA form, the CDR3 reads TGTGCCAGCTCACCATGGACGGAGGCAACTAATGAAAAACTGTTTTTT. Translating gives CASSPWTEATNEKLFF.

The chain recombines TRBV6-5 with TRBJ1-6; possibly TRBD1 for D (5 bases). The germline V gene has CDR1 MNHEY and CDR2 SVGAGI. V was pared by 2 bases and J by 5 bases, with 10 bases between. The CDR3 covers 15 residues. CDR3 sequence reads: CASSYVGGDNSPLHF. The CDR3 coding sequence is TGTGCCAGCAGTTACGTGGGGGGGGATAATTCACCCCTCCACTTT.

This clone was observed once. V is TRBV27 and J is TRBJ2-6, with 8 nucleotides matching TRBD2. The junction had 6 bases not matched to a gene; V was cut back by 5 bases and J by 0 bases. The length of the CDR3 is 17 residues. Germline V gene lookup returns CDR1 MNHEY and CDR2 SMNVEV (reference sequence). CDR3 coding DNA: TGTGCCAGCAGTATACTAGCGGTTAGCTCTGGGGCCAACGTCCTGACTTTC. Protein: CASSILAVSSGANVLTF.

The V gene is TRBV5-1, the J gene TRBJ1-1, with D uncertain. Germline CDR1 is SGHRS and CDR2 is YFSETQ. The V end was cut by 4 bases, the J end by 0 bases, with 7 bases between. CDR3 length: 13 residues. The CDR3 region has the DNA TGCGCCAGCAGCACCGGGGTGAACACTGAAGCTTTCTTT. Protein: CASSTGVNTEAFF.

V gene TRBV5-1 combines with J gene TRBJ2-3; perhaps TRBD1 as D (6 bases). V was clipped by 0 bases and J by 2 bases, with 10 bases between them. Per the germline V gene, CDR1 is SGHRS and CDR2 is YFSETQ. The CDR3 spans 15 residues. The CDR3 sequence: CASSLGTAVTDTQYF. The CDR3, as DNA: TGCGCCAGCAGCTTGGGGACAGCTGTCACAGATACGCAGTATTTT.

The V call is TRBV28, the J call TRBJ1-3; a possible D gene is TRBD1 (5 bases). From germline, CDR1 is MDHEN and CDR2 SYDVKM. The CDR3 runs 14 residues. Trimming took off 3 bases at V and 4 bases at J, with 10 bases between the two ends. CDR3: CASSLKGYGNTIYF. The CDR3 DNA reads TGTGCCAGCAGTTTGAAGGGGTACGGAAACACCATATATTTT.

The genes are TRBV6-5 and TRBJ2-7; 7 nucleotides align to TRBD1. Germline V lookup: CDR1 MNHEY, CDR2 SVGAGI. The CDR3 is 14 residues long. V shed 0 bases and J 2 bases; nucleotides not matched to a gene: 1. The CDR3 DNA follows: TGTGCCAGCAGTTACTCGACAGGGACCTACGAGCAGTACTTC. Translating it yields CASSYSTGTYEQYF.

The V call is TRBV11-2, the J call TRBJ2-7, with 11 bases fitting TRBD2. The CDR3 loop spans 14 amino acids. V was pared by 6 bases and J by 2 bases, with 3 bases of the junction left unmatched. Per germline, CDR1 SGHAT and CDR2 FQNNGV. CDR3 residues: CASRGLAAPYEQYF. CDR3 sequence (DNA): TGTGCCAGCAGGGGACTAGCGGCCCCCTACGAGCAGTACTTC.

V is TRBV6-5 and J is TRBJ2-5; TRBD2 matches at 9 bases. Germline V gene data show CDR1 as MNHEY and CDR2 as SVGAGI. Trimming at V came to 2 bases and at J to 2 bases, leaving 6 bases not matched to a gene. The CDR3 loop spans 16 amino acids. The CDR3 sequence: CASSYGRTSVQETQYF. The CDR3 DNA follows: TGTGCCAGCAGTTACGGGCGGACTAGCGTACAAGAGACCCAGTACTTC.

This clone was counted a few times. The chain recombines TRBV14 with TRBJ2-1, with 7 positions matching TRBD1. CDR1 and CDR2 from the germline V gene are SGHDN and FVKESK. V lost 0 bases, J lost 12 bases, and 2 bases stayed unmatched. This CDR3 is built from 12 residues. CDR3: CASSQDAGGQFF. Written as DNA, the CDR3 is TGTGCCAGCAGCCAAGACGCAGGGGGGCAGTTCTTC.

The CDR3 reads CASSYSKAGGGNTIYF. In DNA, the CDR3 is TGTGCCAGCAGTTACTCGAAGGCAGGGGGTGGAAACACCATATATTTT. This chain connects TRBV6-5 to TRBJ1-3, with 7 bases identical to TRBD1. Per germline, CDR1 MNHEY and CDR2 SVGAGI. This CDR3 region has 16 residues. Trimming took 0 bases from V and 3 from J; bases not matched to a gene: 5.

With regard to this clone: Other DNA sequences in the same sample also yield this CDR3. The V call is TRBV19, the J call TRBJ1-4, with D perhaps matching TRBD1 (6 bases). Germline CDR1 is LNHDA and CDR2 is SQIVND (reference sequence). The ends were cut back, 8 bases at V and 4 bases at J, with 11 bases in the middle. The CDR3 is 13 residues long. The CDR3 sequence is CASSDRVNEKLFF. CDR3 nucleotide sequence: TGTGCCAGTTCGGACAGAGTTAATGAAAAACTGTTTTTT. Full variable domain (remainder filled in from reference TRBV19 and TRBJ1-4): DGGITQSPKYLFRKEGQNVTLSCEQNLNHDAMYWYRQDPGQGLRLIYYSQIVNDFQKGDIAEGYSVSREKKESFPLTVTSAQKNPTAFYLCASSDRVNEKLFFGSGTQLSVL.

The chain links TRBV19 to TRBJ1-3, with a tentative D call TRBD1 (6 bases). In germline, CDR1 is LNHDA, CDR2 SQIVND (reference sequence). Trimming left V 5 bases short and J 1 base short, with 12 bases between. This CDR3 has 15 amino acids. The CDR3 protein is CASSLMGASGNTIYF. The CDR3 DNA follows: TGTGCCAGTAGTCTGATGGGGGCGTCTGGAAACACCATATATTTT.

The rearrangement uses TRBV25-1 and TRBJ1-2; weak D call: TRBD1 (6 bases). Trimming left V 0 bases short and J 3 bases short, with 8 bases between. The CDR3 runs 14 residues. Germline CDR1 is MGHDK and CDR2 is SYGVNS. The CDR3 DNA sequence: TGTGCCAGCAGTGAATACGGACAGCACTATGGCTACACCTTC. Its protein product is CASSEYGQHYGYTF.

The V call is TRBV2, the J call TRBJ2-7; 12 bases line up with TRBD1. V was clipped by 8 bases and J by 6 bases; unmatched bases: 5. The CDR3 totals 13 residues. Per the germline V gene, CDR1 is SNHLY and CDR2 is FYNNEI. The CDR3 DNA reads TGTGCCAGCGGGGGACAGGGGGCCGGCGAGCAGTACTTC. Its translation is CASGGQGAGEQYF. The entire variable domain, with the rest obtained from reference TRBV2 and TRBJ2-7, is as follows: EPEVTQTPSHQVTQMGQEVILRCVPISNHLYFYWYRQILGQKVEFLVSFYNNEISEKSEIFDDQFSVERPDGSNFTLKIRSTKLEDSAMYFCASGGQGAGEQYFGPGTRLTVT.

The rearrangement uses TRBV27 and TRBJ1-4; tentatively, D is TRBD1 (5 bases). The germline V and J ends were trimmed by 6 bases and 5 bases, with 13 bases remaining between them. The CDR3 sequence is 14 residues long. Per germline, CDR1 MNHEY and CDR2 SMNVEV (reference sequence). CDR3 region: CASSPRGVNEKLFF. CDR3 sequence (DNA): TGTGCCAGCAGCCCGCGGGGGGTCAATGAAAAACTGTTTTTT.

The CDR3 loop is CASSQDREGEQYF. For the CDR3, the DNA is TGTGCCAGCAGCCAGGACAGGGAGGGCGAGCAGTACTTC. The chain is built from TRBV7-2 and TRBJ2-7; perhaps TRBD1 as D (8 bases). The ends were cut back, 5 bases at V and 6 bases at J, with 14 bases in the middle. Germline assignment: CDR1 SGHTA and CDR2 FQGNSA. CDR3 length: 13 residues.

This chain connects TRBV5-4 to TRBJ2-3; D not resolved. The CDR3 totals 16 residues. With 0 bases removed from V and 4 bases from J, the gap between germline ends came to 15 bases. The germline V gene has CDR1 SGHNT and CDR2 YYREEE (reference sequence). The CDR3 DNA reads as TGTGCCAGCAGCTTGGAGTCCCTACCCCAACCAGATACGCAGTATTTT. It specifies CASSLESLPQPDTQYF.

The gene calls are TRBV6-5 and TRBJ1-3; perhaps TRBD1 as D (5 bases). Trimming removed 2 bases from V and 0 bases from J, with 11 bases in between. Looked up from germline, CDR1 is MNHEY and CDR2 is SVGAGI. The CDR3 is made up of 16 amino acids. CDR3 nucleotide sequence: TGTGCCAGCAGTTACACGGACACATTCTCTGGAAACACCATATATTTT. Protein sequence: CASSYTDTFSGNTIYF.